The 27 T cell receptor beta chains listed next were all sequenced from one sample in a study of blood T cell repertoires in COVID-19. Clones were read by immunoSEQ multiplex PCR, and TCRdb kept only the in-frame ones, dropping some. The data hold 120,000 or so clones, with 90% observed a single time. Input material: peripheral blood. The receptors were sampled from a man between 60 and 75 years old with COVID-19, enrolled during active disease.

This chain joins TRBV11-3 and TRBJ2-1; D not certain. Trimming shortened V by 2 bases and J by 6 bases, and 17 bases separated the two germline ends. The length of the CDR3 is 16 residues. Germline loops: CDR1 SGHNT, CDR2 YENEEA. CDR3 in DNA: TGTGCCAGCAGCTTAAGCAGTCTCGTACTACCCAATGAGCAGTTCTTC. Encoded protein: CASSLSSLVLPNEQFF.

This chain links TRBV7-3 with TRBJ2-1, with 8 nucleotides matching TRBD2. V was clipped by 5 bases and J by 5 bases; unmatched bases: 11. The CDR3 has 16 residues. Germline CDR1 SGHTA, CDR2 FQGTGA. This chain's CDR3 is CASSPVGTRFDNEQFF. The CDR3 region has the DNA TGTGCCAGCAGCCCCGTGGGGACTAGATTCGACAATGAGCAGTTCTTC.

The chain carries TRBV30 and TRBJ2-1, with 12 bases matching TRBD2. J was trimmed by 9 bases and V by 2 bases; bases with no gene match: 14. CDR1 and CDR2 from the germline V gene are GTSNPN and SVGIG (reference sequence). This CDR3 has 17 residues. The CDR3 protein is CAWSRTFGLAGYSEQFF. The CDR3 DNA reads as TGTGCCTGGAGTAGAACCTTTGGACTAGCGGGATATTCTGAGCAGTTCTTC. Looking up the rest from reference TRBV30 and TRBJ2-1 gives the full variable domain: SQTIHQWPATLVQPVGSPLSLECTVEGTSNPNLYWYRQAAGRGLQLLFYSVGIGQISSEVPQNLSASRPQDRQFILSSKKLLLSDSGFYLCAWSRTFGLAGYSEQFFGPGTRLTVL.

The gene calls are TRBV9 and TRBJ2-2; D is possibly TRBD1 (6 bases). This CDR3 has 19 amino acids. Trimming took 3 bases from V and 2 from J, leaving 23 bases between them. In germline, CDR1 is SGDLS, CDR2 YYNGEE. The CDR3 DNA sequence: TGTGCCAGCAGCGCATCTCCCGGGACACTCTTCCTTAACACCGGGGAGCTGTTTTTT. It is translated as CASSASPGTLFLNTGELFF.

The rearrangement uses TRBV15 and TRBJ2-5; a weak D match, TRBD2 (7 bases). V lost 0 bases, J lost 4 bases, and 12 bases lay in between. This CDR3 comprises 15 residues. Germline assignment: CDR1 LNHNV and CDR2 YYDKDF (reference sequence). The CDR3 nucleotides are TGTGCCACCAGCAGAGATCGGGGGGCTCGAGAGACCCAGTACTTC. Amino acid sequence: CATSRDRGARETQYF.

The chain couples TRBV2 to TRBJ2-2; 7 nucleotides line up with TRBD1. Germline V gene sequence: CDR1 SNHLY, CDR2 FYNNEI. Trimming at V came to 5 bases and at J to 4 bases, leaving 4 bases not matched to a gene. This CDR3 has 14 residues. CDR3 DNA: TGTGCCAGCAGTCGGGACAGCCTCACCGGGGAGCTGTTTTTT. Residues: CASSRDSLTGELFF.

The chain combines TRBV7-9 with TRBJ2-7; TRBD2 might be the D (5 bases). This CDR3 is 15 amino acids long. V was pared by 4 bases and J by 0 bases, with 13 bases between. CDR1 is SEHNR, CDR2 FQNEAQ, per germline (reference sequence). CDR3 sequence reads: CASSSDGKGSYEQYF. The CDR3 DNA sequence: TGTGCCAGCAGCTCCGACGGGAAAGGCTCCTACGAGCAGTACTTC. The full variable domain, with the rest looked up from reference TRBV7-9 and TRBJ2-7, is DTGVSQNPRHKITKRGQNVTFRCDPISEHNRLYWYRQTLGQGPEFLTYFQNEAQLEKSRLLSDRFSAERPKGSFSTLEIQRTEQGDSAMYLCASSSDGKGSYEQYFGPGTRLTVT.

The V and J genes are TRBV12-3 or TRBV12-4 and TRBJ1-1, with D uncertain. V lost 5 bases, J lost 2 bases, and 9 bases lay in between. This CDR3 has 13 amino acids. CDR3 region: CASSITTNTEAFF. In DNA form, the CDR3 reads TGTGCCAGCAGTATCACAACCAACACTGAAGCTTTCTTT.

This clone was seen just once. V and J are TRBV10-3 and TRBJ1-5; D is perhaps TRBD1 (6 bases). V was trimmed by 7 bases and J by 4 bases, leaving 8 bases between them. CDR3 length: 12 amino acids. Germline V gives CDR1 ENHRY, CDR2 SYGVKD. CDR3 protein: CAIKQGNQPQHF. Written as DNA, the CDR3 is TGTGCCATCAAGCAGGGGAATCAGCCCCAGCATTTT.

With respect to this clone: The junction departs from germline at one end; a sequencing error may be responsible. The chain combines TRBV7-2 with TRBJ1-1; D gene ambiguous. CDR3 length: 14 amino acids. Germline CDR1 reads SGHTA; CDR2 reads FQGNSA. The CDR3 DNA reads as TGTGCCAGCAGTTTAGGCGCGGGTTACACTGAAGCTTTCTTT. Amino acids: CASSLGAGYTEAFF.

CDR3: CASSEAHQGDLTGELFF. In DNA form, the CDR3 reads TGTGCCAGCAGTGAAGCGCACCAGGGGGACCTCACCGGGGAGCTGTTTTTT. The chain combines TRBV6-1 with TRBJ2-2; 7 bases line up with TRBD1. V was clipped by 0 bases and J by 4 bases; unmatched bases: 8. CDR1 MNHNS and CDR2 SASEGT come from the germline V gene. This CDR3 has 17 amino acids.

V gene TRBV28 combines with J gene TRBJ2-5; D unresolved. Per the germline V gene, CDR1 is MDHEN and CDR2 is SYDVKM. V was shortened by 3 bases and J by 0 bases, with 8 bases between the two germline ends. CDR3 length: 14 residues. The DNA for the CDR3 is TGTGCCAGCAGTTTCTCTCCCGACCAAGAGACCCAGTACTTC. It translates to CASSFSPDQETQYF.

The chain combines TRBV19 with TRBJ2-1; 8 bases are a match to TRBD2. The CDR3 is 17 amino acids. Germline V gene data show CDR1 as LNHDA and CDR2 as SQIVND (reference sequence). J lost 2 bases, V lost 5 bases, and 11 bases had no gene match. The CDR3 DNA reads as TGTGCCAGTAGTCCCCTAGGGGGGACTAGTGCCTACAATGAGCAGTTCTTC. This translates into CASSPLGGTSAYNEQFF.

The chain links TRBV30 to TRBJ1-4, with D perhaps matching TRBD1 (5 bases). V was shortened by 2 bases and J by 4 bases, with 8 bases between the two germline ends. The CDR3 is 13 residues long. The V gene's germline CDR1 is GTSNPN and CDR2 SVGIG (reference sequence). CDR3 sequence (DNA): TGTGCCTGGAGTTCGACAGATAATGAAAAACTGTTTTTT. Translating it yields CAWSSTDNEKLFF.

V and J are TRBV2 and TRBJ1-5; 8 bases are shared with TRBD1. The germline gives CDR1 SNHLY, CDR2 FYNNEI. This CDR3 has 14 amino acids. The V and J ends lost 5 bases and 9 bases, in that order; junction bases with no gene match: 9. As DNA, the CDR3 is TGTGCCAGCAGTTCCGGGACAGGCCATAGGCCCCAGCATTTT. Translation: CASSSGTGHRPQHF.

The V and J genes are TRBV24-1 and TRBJ1-5; 12 bases align to TRBD1. CDR3 length: 15 amino acids. After removal of 10 bases from V and 5 bases from J, the junction contained 8 bases not matched to a gene. Germline assignment: CDR1 KGHDR and CDR2 SFDVKD. CDR3 loop: CATPGQGAFYQPQHF. CDR3 DNA: TGTGCCACTCCGGGACAGGGGGCTTTTTATCAGCCCCAGCATTTT.

V and J are TRBV4-1 and TRBJ2-7, with a possible D match to TRBD2 (6 bases). This CDR3 spans 16 amino acids. V was cut by 3 bases and J by 3 bases, with 18 bases left in between. Germline CDR1 reads MGHRA; CDR2 reads YSYEKL. The CDR3, as DNA: TGCGCCAGCAGCCAGGGAATCGCGGGGCCCAACTACGAGCAGTACTTC. Encoded protein: CASSQGIAGPNYEQYF.

The chain couples TRBV6-5 to TRBJ1-2, with D maybe TRBD1 (6 bases). Germline CDR1 MNHEY, CDR2 SVGAGI. V gave up 5 bases and J gave up 8 bases, with 18 bases separating them. The CDR3 spans 14 residues. The CDR3 spells CASSLGGRFSGYTF. Here the CDR3 DNA reads TGTGCCAGCAGTCTCGGGGGGCGCTTTAGCGGCTACACCTTC.

This clone has only one observation. The rearrangement links TRBV3-1 (or the pseudogene TRBV3-2) to TRBJ1-1; 8 nucleotides agree with TRBD1. V lost 4 bases, J lost 6 bases, and 10 bases stayed unmatched. Germline loops: CDR1 LGHDT, CDR2 YNNKEL (reference sequence). The CDR3 length is 15 residues. In DNA, the CDR3 is TGTGCCAGCAGCCCCGATGGACAGGGTATTGCTGAAGCTTTCTTT. It is translated as CASSPDGQGIAEAFF.

V and J are TRBV24-1 and TRBJ1-2, with D possibly TRBD1 on 5 matching bases. The CDR3 has 13 amino acids. Germline V gene sequence: CDR1 KGHDR, CDR2 SFDVKD. The V end lost 7 bases, the J end lost 8 bases, and 16 bases lay between the germline ends. The CDR3 DNA follows: TGTGCCACCAGCGAGACAGTATGGGAAGGCTACACCTTC. Amino acids: CATSETVWEGYTF.

The chain's CDR3 is CASSPDRTNEQYF. The CDR3 DNA reads as TGTGCCAGCTCACCCGACAGGACGAACGAGCAGTACTTC. This chain uses TRBV18 with TRBJ2-7; a possible D gene is TRBD1 (6 bases). Between the trimmed V and J ends, which lost 3 bases and 5 bases, there was a span of 11 bases. CDR3 length: 13 amino acids. The germline V gene encodes CDR1 KGHSH and CDR2 LQKENI.

The V and J genes are TRBV18 and TRBJ2-5; tentative D call: TRBD1 (6 bases). The germline gives CDR1 KGHSH, CDR2 LQKENI. The CDR3 has 14 residues. The germline V and J ends were trimmed by 7 bases and 4 bases, with 16 bases remaining between them. This CDR3 is CASFHPGELETQYF. The CDR3, as DNA: TGTGCCAGCTTCCACCCAGGGGAGTTAGAGACCCAGTACTTC. The full variable domain, its missing parts supplied by reference TRBV18 and TRBJ2-5, is NAGVMQNPRHLVRRRGQEARLRCSPMKGHSHVYWYRQLPEEGLKFMVYLQKENIIDESGMPKERFSAEFPKEGPSILRIQQVVRGDSAAYFCASFHPGELETQYFGPGTRLLVL.

This chain links TRBV5-1 with TRBJ1-5, with D maybe TRBD1 (5 bases). The germline CDR1 and CDR2 sequences are SGHRS and YFSETQ. The length of the CDR3 is 14 residues. V was clipped by 0 bases and J by 2 bases, with 6 bases between them. The CDR3 protein is CASSLVGGNQPQHF. CDR3 nucleotides: TGCGCCAGCAGCTTGGTAGGGGGCAATCAGCCCCAGCATTTT.

This rearrangement joins TRBV7-9 to TRBJ2-3; 9 nucleotides line up with TRBD1. The CDR3 loop spans 18 amino acids. J lost 6 bases, V lost 4 bases, and 17 bases had no gene match. Germline lookup yields CDR1 SEHNR and CDR2 FQNEAQ (reference sequence). The DNA for the CDR3 is TGTGCCAGCAGCTCTGTCCCGGGACAGGGACAAGAGTGGGATACGCAGTATTTT. Translating gives CASSSVPGQGQEWDTQYF.

The count of this clone is one. The chain carries TRBV9 and TRBJ2-1, with 10 bases that match TRBD2. This CDR3 spans 17 amino acids. In germline, CDR1 is SGDLS, CDR2 YYNGEE. Trimming cost V 0 bases and J 8 bases; bases outside gene matches: 11. The CDR3 spells CASSVALGSGRSYEQFF. CDR3 nucleotides: TGTGCCAGCAGCGTAGCCCTCGGTAGCGGGAGGTCGTATGAGCAGTTCTTC.

The genes are TRBV19 and TRBJ1-4; D gene unclear. This CDR3 spans 15 amino acids. V lost 4 bases and J lost 0, with 9 bases in between. Germline V gene sequence: CDR1 LNHDA, CDR2 SQIVND (reference sequence). CDR3 amino acids: CASSSQPATNEKLFF. DNA of the CDR3: TGTGCCAGTAGTAGCCAACCAGCAACTAATGAAAAACTGTTTTTT.

The CDR3 reads CASSQGQNTGELFF. The DNA of the CDR3 is TGCGCCAGCAGCCAAGGGCAGAACACCGGGGAGCTGTTTTTT. The genes are TRBV4-3 and TRBJ2-2; D gene ambiguous. V lost 1 base and J lost 1, with 4 bases in between. Germline lookup yields CDR1 LGHNA and CDR2 YSLEER. The CDR3 covers 14 residues.